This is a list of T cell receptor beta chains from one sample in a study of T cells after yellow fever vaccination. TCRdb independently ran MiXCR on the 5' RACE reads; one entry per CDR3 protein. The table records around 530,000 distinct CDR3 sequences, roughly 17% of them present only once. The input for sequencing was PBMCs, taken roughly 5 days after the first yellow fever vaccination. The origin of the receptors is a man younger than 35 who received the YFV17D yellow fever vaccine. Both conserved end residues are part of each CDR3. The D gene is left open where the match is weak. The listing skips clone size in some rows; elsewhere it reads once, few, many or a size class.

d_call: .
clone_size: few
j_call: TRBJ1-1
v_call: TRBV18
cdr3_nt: TGTGCCAGCTCCCCCTTCGATCCGAAAGAAGCTTTCTTT
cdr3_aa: CASSPFDPKEAFF

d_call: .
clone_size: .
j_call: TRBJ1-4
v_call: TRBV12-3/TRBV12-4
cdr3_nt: TGTGCCAGCAGTCAATACTCACACCGGGAACTGTTTTTT
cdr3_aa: CASSQYSHRELFF

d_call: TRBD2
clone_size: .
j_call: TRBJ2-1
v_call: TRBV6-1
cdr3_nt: TGTGCCAGCAGACGGCCTAGCGGGGGGGCCTGGGGGAATGAGCAGTTCTTC
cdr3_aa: CASRRPSGGAWGNEQFF

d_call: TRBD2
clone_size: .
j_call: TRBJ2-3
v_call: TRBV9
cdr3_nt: TGTGCCAGCAGCGTAGGAACTAGCGGGGGGACCACAGATACGCAGTATTTT
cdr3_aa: CASSVGTSGGTTDTQYF

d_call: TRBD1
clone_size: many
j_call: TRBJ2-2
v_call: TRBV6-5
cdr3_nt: TGTGCCAGCAGTCACCGGGACAGGGGGACACTTTACACGAACACCGGGGAGCTGTTTTTT
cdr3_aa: CASSHRDRGTLYTNTGELFF

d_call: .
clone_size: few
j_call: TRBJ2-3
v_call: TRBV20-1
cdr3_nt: TGCAGTCTCTGGGGGGTCGTAGCTACAGATACGCAGTATTTT
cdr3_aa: CSLWGVVATDTQYF

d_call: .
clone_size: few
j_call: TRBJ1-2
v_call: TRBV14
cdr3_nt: TGTGCCAGCAGCCAGTTCAGACTCTATGGCTACACCTTC
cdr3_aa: CASSQFRLYGYTF

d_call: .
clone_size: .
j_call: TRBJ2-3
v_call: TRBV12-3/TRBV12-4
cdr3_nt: TGTGCCAGCAGTTTTAGGGACCCTCGGGGAGCGCAGTATTTT
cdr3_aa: CASSFRDPRGAQYF

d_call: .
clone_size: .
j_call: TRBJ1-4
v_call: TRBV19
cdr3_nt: TGTGCCAGTAGTATCGCGGACCCTGAAAAACTGTTTTTT
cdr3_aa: CASSIADPEKLFF

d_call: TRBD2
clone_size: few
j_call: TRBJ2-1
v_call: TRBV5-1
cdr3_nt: TGCGCCAGCAGCTTGGCCTTAGCGGGGGGGTACAATGAGCAGTTCTTC
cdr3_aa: CASSLALAGGYNEQFF

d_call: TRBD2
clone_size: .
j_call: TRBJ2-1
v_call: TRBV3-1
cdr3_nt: TGTGCCAGCAGCCCACGGGGGGGCGTTGAGAATGAGCAGTTCTTC
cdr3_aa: CASSPRGGVENEQFF

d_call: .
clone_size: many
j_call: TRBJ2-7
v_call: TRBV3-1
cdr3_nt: TGTGCCAGCAGTCCAACAGATTTCTCCTACGAGCAGTACTTC
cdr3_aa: CASSPTDFSYEQYF

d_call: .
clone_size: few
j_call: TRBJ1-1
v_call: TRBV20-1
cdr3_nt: TGCAGTGCTATAGGGGGAAACACTGAAGCTTTCTTT
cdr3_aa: CSAIGGNTEAFF

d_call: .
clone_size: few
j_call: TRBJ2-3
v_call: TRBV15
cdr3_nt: TGTGCCACCAGCAGAGCCCAGCTGATGGTTAGTGGGGATACGCAGTATTTT
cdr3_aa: CATSRAQLMVSGDTQYF

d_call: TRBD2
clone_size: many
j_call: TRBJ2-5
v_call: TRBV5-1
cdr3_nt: TGCGCCAGCAGCCTCGGGCGGGGGGGAGAGACCCAGTACTTC
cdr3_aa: CASSLGRGGETQYF

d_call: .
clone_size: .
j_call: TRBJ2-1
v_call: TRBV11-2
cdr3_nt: TGTGCCAGCAGCTTAGTAGGGCGCGAGGGAGATGAGCAGTTCTTC
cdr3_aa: CASSLVGREGDEQFF

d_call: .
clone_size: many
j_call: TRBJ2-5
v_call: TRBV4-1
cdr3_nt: TGCGCCAGCAGCCAAGATCCGAGAGGGGAAGAGACCCAGTACTTC
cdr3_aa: CASSQDPRGEETQYF

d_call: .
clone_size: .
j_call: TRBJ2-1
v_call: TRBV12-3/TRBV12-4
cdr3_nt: TGTGCCAGCAGTAGGCGGGGGCTGGGCAATGAGCAGTTCTTC
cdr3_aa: CASSRRGLGNEQFF

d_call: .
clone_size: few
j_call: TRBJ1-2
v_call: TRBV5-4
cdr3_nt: TGTGCCAGCAGCTCCTACTCGACAGGACGCACCTATGGCTACACCTTC
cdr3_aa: CASSSYSTGRTYGYTF

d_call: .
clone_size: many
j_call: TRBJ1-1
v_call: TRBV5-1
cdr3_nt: TGCGCCAGCAGGATAGCCGGGACGGGCACTGAAGCTTTCTTT
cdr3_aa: CASRIAGTGTEAFF

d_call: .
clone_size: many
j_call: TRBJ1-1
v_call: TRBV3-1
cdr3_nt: TGTGCCAGCAGCCAAGGACGGGGAACTGAAGCTTTCTTT
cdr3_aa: CASSQGRGTEAFF

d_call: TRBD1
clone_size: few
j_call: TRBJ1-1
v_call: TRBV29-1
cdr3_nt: TGCAGCGTTGCCATCCCGGGACAGGGTAGAGGGGCTTTCTTT
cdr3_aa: CSVAIPGQGRGAFF

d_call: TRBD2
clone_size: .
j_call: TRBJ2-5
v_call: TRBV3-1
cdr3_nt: TGTGCCAGCAGCCAAGGGTCGAGCGGGGGGGCTCGAGAGACCCAGTACTTC
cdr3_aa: CASSQGSSGGARETQYF

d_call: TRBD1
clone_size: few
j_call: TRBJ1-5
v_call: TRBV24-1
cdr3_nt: TGTGCCACCAGTGAACCCACAGGGGATCAGCCCCAGCATTTT
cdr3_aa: CATSEPTGDQPQHF

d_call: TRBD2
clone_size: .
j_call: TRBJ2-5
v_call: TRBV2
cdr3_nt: TGTGCCAGCAGTCTTCTCCACTCAGCGGGGCCCCAAGAGACCCAGTACTTC
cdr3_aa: CASSLLHSAGPQETQYF

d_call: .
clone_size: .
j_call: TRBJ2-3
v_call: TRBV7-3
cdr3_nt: TGTGCCACCGCGCTAGCCGGCACAGATACGCAGTATTTT
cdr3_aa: CATALAGTDTQYF

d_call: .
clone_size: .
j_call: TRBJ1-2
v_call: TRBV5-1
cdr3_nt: TGCGCCAGCAGCTTGGCCCCGGACAGCTCCTATGGCTACACCTTC
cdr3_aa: CASSLAPDSSYGYTF

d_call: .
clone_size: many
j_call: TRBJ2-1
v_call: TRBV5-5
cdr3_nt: TGTGCCAGCAGTCAAGTCAACCTGGCCTACAATGAGCAGTTCTTC
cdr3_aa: CASSQVNLAYNEQFF

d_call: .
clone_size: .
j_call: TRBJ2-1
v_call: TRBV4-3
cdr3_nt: TGCGCCAGCAGCCAAGACTATGACGGCTACAATGAGCAGTTCTTC
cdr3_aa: CASSQDYDGYNEQFF

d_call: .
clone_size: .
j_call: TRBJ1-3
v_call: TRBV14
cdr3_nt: TGTGCCAGCAGCCAGGGGGGGACCGTGTCTGGAAACACCATATATTTT
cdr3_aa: CASSQGGTVSGNTIYF

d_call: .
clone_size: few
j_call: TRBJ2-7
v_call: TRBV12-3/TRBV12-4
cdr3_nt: TGTGCCAGCAGGGATCAGGGATACGGCTCCTACGAGCAGTACTTC
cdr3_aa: CASRDQGYGSYEQYF

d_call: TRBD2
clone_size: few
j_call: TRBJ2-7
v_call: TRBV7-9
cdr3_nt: TGTGCCAGCAGCTTAGTTTCTGGACTAGCGGGGGTCTACGAGCAGTACTTC
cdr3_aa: CASSLVSGLAGVYEQYF

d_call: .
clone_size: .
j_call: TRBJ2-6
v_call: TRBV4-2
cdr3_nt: TGTGCCAGCAGCCAGGGGGACATAACTGGGGCCAACGTCCTGACTTTC
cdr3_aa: CASSQGDITGANVLTF

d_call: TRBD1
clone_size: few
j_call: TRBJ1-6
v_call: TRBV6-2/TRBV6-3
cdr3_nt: TGTGCCAGCACCAACGACAGGGCGGATTCACCCCTCCACTTT
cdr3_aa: CASTNDRADSPLHF

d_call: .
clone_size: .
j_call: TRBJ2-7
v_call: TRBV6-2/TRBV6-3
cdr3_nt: TGTGCCAGCAGGCGAGGGGTCGGCGAGCAGTACTTC
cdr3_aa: CASRRGVGEQYF

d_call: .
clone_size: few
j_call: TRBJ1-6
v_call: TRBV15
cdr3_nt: TGTGCCACCAGCAGACGGGCAGGGGATAATTCACCCCTCCACTTT
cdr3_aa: CATSRRAGDNSPLHF

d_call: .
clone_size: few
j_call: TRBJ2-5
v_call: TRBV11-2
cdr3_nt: TGTGCCAGCAGCTTAGCTGGGACTGAGTACCAAGAGACCCAGTACTTC
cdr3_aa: CASSLAGTEYQETQYF

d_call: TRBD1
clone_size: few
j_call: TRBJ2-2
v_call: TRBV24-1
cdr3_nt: TGTGCCACCAGTGATCCCGTTGGGACAGGGGGAGCCGGGGAGCTGTTTTTT
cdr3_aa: CATSDPVGTGGAGELFF

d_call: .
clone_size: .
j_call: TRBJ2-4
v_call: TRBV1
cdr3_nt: TGCACCAGCAGCCAAGAAGCAGTGGGGGCCTTAGCCAAAAACATTCAGTACTTC
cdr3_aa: CTSSQEAVGALAKNIQYF

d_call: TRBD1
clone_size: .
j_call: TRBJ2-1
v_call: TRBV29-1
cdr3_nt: TGCAGCGCTCCCGCGCAGGGGGCCAACTCTCCGGAGCAGTTCTTC
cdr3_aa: CSAPAQGANSPEQFF

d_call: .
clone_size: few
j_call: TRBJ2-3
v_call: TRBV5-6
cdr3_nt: TGTGCCAGCAGCTTCCGGGGGTCTAAAGATACGCAGTATTTT
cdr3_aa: CASSFRGSKDTQYF

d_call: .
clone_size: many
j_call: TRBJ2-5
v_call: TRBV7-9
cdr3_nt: TGTGCCAGCGAAGGGGGGGGTCAAGAGACCCAGTACTTC
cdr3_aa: CASEGGGQETQYF

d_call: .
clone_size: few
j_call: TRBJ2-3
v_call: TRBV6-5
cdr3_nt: TGTGCCAGCAGTTACACGCGGGTCGGGTCAGTGAGAACAGATACGCAGTATTTT
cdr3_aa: CASSYTRVGSVRTDTQYF

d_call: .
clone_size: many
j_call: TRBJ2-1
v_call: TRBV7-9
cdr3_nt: TGTGCCAGCAGCTACGAAGGCAATGAGCAGTTCTTC
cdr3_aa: CASSYEGNEQFF

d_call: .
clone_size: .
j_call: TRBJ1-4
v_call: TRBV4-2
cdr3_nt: TGTGCCAGCAGCCAAGAGAAGAGAGGGAATGAAAAACTGTTTTTT
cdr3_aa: CASSQEKRGNEKLFF

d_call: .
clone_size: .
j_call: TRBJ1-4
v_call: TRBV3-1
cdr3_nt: TGTGCCAGCAGCCAAGGATGGGTGGAAAAACTGTTTTTT
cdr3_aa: CASSQGWVEKLFF

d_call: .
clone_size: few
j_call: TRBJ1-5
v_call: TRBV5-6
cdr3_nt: TGTGCCAGCAGCATAGGGGGGGATCAGCCCCAGCATTTT
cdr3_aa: CASSIGGDQPQHF

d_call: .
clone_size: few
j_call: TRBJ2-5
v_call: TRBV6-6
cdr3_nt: TGTGCCAGCAACGCGGGGGCGGGAGAGACCCAGTACTTC
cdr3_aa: CASNAGAGETQYF

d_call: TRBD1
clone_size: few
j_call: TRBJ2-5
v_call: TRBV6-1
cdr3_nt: TGTGCCAGCAGTCGAGCGACGGGACAGGGCTTTAGAGAGACCCAGTACTTC
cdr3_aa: CASSRATGQGFRETQYF

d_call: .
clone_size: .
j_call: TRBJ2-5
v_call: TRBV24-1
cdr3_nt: TGTGCCACCAGTGGTGGGGACGAGACCCAGTACTTC
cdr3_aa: CATSGGDETQYF

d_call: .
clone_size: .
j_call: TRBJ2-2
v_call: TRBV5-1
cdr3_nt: TGCGCCAGCAGCGCCCGAACAGGGACAACTGACACCGGGGAGCTGTTTTTT
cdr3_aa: CASSARTGTTDTGELFF

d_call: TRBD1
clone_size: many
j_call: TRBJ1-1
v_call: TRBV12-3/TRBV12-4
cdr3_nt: TGTGCCAGCTCCCGTACAGGGGGCGACACTGAAGCTTTCTTT
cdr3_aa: CASSRTGGDTEAFF

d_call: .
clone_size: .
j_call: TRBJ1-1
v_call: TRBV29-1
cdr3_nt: TGCAGCGCAACGGACAGGAACACTGAAGCTTTCTTT
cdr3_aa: CSATDRNTEAFF

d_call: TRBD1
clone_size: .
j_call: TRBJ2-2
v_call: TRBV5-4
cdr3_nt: TGTGCCAGCAGCTTGGCTGCAGGGGGGAACACCGGGGAGCTGTTTTTT
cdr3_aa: CASSLAAGGNTGELFF

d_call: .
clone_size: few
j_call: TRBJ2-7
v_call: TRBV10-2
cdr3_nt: TGCGCCAGCAGGGATGGAGGAGAAGTTGGGGTTGGGATCTACGAGCAGTACTTC
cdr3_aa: CASRDGGEVGVGIYEQYF

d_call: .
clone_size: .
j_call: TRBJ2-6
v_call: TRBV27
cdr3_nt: TGTGCCAGCAGTTTAGCCAGGGGTTTTTCTGGGGCCAACGTCCTGACTTTC
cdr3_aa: CASSLARGFSGANVLTF

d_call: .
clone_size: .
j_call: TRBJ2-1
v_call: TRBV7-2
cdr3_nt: TGTGCCAGCAGCTCGTCGGGAGTCAATGAGCAGTTCTTC
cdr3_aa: CASSSSGVNEQFF